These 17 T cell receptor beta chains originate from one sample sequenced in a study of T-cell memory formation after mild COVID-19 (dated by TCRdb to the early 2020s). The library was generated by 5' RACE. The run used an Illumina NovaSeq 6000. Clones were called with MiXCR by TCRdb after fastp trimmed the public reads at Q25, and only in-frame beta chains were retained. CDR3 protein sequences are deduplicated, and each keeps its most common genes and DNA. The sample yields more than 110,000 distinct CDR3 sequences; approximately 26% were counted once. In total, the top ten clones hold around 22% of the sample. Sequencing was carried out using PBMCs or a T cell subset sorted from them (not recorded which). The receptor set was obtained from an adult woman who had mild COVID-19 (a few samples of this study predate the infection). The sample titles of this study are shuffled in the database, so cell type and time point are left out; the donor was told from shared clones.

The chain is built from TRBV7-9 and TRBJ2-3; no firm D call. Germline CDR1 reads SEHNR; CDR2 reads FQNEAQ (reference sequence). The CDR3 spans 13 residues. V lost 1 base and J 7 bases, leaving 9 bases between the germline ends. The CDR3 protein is CASSLEPAHTQYF. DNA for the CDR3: TGTGCCAGCAGCTTAGAACCGGCACATACGCAGTATTTT.

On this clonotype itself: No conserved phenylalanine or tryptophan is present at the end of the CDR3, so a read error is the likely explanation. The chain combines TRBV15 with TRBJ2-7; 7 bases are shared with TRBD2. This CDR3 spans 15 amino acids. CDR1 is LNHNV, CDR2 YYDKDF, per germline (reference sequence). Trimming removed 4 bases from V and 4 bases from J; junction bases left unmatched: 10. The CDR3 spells CATSTLARGVYEQYL. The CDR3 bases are TGTGCCACCAGCACTTTAGCTCGGGGGGTGTACGAGCAGTACTTA.

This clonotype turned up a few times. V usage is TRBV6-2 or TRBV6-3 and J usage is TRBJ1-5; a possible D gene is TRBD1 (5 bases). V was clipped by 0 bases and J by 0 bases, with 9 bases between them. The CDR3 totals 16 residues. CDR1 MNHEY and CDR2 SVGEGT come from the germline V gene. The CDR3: CASSYSTDYSNQPQHF. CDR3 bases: TGTGCCAGCAGTTACTCGACAGACTATAGCAATCAGCCCCAGCATTTT.

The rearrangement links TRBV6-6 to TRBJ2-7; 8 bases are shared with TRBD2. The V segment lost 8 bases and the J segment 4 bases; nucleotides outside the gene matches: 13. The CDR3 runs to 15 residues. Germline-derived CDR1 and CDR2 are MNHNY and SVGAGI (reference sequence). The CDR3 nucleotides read TGTGCCAGCTGCCCAGCGGGAGAACGGGCTTACGAGCAGTACTTC. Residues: CASCPAGERAYEQYF.

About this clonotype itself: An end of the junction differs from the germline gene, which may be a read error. DNA of the CDR3: TGTGCCAGCAGCCCTGGCCTAGACAGGGGCCAACCACGGCACTTC. Translated, it gives CASSPGLDRGQPRHF. V usage is TRBV9 and J usage is TRBJ2-7; 8 positions agree with TRBD1. The CDR3 spans 15 residues. Germline V gives CDR1 SGDLS, CDR2 YYNGEE.

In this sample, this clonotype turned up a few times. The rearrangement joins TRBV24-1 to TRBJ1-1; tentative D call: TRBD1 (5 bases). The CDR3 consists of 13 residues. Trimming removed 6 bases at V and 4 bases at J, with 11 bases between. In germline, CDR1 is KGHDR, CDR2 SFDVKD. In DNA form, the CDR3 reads TGTGCCACCAGTTCCGGGGGTAGCACTGAAGCTTTCTTT. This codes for CATSSGGSTEAFF.

DNA for the CDR3: TGTGCCAGCAGCTGGGGACTGATCAGCAATGAGCAGTTCTTC. Translated, it gives CASSWGLISNEQFF. J is TRBJ2-1 and V is TRBV4-2, with D perhaps matching TRBD2 (6 bases). The CDR3 is made up of 14 amino acids. Trimming pared 5 bases from V and 6 bases from J, leaving 14 bases between. CDR1 is LGHNA and CDR2 is YNFKEQ in the germline V gene.

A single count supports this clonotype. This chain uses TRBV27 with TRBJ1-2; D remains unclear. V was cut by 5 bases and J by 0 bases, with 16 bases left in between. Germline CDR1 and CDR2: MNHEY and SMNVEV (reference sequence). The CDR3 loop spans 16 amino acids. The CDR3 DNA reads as TGTGCCAGCAGTCCACTTCCCAGTGGGACTAACTATGGCTACACCTTC. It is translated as CASSPLPSGTNYGYTF.

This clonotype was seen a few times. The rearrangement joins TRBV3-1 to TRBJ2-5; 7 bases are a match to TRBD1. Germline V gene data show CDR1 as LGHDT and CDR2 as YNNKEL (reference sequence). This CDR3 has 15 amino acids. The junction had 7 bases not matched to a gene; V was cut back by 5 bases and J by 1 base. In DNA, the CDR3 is TGTGCCAGCAGCAAGAACCGGGACAGCCAAGAGACCCAGTACTTC. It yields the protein CASSKNRDSQETQYF.

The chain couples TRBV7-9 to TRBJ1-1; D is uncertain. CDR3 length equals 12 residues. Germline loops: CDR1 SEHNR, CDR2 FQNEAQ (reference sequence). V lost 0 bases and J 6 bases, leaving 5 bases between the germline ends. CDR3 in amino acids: CASSLARPEAFF. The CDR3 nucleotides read TGTGCCAGCAGCTTAGCGAGGCCTGAAGCTTTCTTT.

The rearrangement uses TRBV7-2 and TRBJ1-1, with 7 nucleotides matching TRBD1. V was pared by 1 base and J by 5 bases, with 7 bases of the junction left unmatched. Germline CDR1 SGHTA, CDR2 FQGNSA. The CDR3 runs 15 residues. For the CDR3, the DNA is TGTGCCAGCAGCTTAGGACAGGGAATCATGACTGAAGCTTTCTTT. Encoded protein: CASSLGQGIMTEAFF.

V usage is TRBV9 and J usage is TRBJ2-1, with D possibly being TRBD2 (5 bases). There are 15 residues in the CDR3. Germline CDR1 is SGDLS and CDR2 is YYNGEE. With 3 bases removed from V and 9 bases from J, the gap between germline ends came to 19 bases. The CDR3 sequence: CASSAPTRDYGEQFF. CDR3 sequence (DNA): TGTGCCAGCAGCGCCCCTACTAGAGACTATGGTGAGCAGTTCTTC. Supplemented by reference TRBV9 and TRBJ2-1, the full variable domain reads DSGVTQTPKHLITATGQRVTLRCSPRSGDLSVYWYQQSLDQGLQFLIQYYNGEERAKGNILERFSAQQFPDLHSELNLSSLELGDSALYFCASSAPTRDYGEQFFGPGTRLTVL.

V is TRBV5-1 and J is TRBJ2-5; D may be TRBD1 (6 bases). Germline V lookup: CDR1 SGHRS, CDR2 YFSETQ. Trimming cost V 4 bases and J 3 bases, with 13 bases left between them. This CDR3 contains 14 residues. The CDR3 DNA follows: TGCGCCAGCAGCATCACGTCAGGGGAAGAGACCCAGTACTTC. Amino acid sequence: CASSITSGEETQYF.

The CDR3 sequence: CASSPPGPETQYF. The DNA of the CDR3 is TGTGCCAGCAGTCCTCCGGGGCCAGAGACCCAGTACTTC. The J gene is TRBJ2-5, the V gene TRBV12-3 or TRBV12-4; perhaps D is TRBD1 or TRBD2 (5 bases each). The CDR3 has 13 residues. V lost 5 bases to trimming and J lost 4 bases, with 11 bases between them.

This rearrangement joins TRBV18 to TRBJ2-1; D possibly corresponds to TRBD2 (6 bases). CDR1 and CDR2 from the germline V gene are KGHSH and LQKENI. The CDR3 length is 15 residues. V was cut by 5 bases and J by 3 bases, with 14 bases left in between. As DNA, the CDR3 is TGTGCCAGCTCAACCTCCCCGGGACTCTACAATGAGCAGTTCTTC. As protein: CASSTSPGLYNEQFF. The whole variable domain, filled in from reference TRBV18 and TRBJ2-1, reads NAGVMQNPRHLVRRRGQEARLRCSPMKGHSHVYWYRQLPEEGLKFMVYLQKENIIDESGMPKERFSAEFPKEGPSILRIQQVVRGDSAAYFCASSTSPGLYNEQFFGPGTRLTVL.

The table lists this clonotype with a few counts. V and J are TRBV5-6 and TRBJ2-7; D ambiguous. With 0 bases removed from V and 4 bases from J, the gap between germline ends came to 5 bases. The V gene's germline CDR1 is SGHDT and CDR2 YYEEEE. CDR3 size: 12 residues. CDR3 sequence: CASSLEAYEQYF. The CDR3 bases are TGTGCCAGCAGCTTGGAGGCGTACGAGCAGTACTTC.

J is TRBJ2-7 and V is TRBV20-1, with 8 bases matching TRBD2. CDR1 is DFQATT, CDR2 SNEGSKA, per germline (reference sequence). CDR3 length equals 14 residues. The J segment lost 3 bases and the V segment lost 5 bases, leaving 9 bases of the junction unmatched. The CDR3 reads CSAPETGGHYEQYF. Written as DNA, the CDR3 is TGCAGTGCTCCTGAAACGGGGGGGCACTACGAGCAGTACTTC.